This TCR beta chain was recovered during a study of CD8+ T cells in alopecia areata. Study outcomes and limitations: Shared TCR sequences were less clear between patients than in mice, possibly partly from HLA diversity.

As the sequencing template, cDNA was produced by extracting RNA and reverse transcribing it. Sequencing used immunoSEQ multiplex PCR; TCRdb keeps in-frame clones, though not all of them. The sample lists 100,000 to 150,000 clones; about 46% were seen once. The authors sorted CD4+ and CD8+ T cells from PBMCs. The V and J ends lost 4 bases and 10 bases respectively, with 9 bases between them. The germline V gene encodes CDR1 LNHDA and CDR2 SQIVND (reference sequence). CDR3 length equals 11 residues. In the case of this clone: Its specificity is unknown.

The chain recombines TRBV19 with TRBJ2-3; the D gene could be TRBD1 or TRBD2 (5 bases each). The sequenced material came from NKG2D-low CD8+ T cells sorted from blood. The source is a human donor with alopecia areata. CDR3 sequence reads: CASSTGTAQYF. For the CDR3, the DNA is TGTGCCAGTAGTACAGGGACCGCGCAGTATTTT. The whole variable domain, filled in from reference TRBV19 and TRBJ2-3, reads DGGITQSPKYLFRKEGQNVTLSCEQNLNHDAMYWYRQDPGQGLRLIYYSQIVNDFQKGDIAEGYSVSREKKESFPLTVTSAQKNPTAFYLCASSTGTAQYFGPGTRLTVL.